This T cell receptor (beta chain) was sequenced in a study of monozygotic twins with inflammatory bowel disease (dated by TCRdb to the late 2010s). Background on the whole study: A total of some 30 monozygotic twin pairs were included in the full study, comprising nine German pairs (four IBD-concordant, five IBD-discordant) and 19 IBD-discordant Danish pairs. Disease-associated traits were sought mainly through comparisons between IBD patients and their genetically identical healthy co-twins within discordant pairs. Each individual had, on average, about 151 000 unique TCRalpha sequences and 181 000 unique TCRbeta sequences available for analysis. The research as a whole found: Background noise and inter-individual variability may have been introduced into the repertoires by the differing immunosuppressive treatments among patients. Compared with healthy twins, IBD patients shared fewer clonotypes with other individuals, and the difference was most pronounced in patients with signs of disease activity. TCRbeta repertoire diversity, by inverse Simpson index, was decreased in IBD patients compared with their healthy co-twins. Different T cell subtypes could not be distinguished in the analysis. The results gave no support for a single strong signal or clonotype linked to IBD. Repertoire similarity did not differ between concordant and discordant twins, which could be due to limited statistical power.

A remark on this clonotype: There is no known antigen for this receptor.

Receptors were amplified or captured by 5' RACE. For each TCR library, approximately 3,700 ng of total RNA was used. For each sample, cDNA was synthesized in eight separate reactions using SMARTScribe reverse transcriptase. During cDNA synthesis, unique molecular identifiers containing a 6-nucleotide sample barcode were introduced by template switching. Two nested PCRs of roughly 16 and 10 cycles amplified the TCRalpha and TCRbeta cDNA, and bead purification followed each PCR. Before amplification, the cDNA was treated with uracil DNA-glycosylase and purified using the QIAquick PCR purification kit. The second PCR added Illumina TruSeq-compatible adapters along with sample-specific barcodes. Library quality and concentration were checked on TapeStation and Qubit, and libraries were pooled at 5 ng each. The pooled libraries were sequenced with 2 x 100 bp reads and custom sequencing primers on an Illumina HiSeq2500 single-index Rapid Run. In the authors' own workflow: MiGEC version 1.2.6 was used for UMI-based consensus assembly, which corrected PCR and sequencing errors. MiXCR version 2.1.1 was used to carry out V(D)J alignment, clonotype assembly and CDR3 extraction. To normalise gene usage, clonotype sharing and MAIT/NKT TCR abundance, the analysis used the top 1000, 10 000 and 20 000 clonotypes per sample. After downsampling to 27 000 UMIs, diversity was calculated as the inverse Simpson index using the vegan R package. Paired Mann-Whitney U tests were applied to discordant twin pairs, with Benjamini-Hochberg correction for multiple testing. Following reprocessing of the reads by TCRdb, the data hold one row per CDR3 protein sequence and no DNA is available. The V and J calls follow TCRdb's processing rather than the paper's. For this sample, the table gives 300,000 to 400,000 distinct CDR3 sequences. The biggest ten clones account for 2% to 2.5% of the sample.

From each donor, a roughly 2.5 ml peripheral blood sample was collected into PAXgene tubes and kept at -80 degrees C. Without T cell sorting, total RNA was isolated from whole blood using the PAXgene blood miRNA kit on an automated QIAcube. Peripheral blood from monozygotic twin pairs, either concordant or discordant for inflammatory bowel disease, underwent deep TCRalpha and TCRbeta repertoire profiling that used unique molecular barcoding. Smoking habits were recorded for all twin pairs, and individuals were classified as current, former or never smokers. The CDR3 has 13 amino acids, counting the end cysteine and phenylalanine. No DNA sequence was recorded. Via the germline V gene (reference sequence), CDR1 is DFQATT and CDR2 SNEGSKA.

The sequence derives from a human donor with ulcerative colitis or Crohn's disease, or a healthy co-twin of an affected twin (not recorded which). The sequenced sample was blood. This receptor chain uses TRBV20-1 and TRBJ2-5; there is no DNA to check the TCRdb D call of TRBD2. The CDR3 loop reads CSAQLAGVLTQYF.